The clone carrying this TCR beta chain turned up a few times. The antigen is undetermined. The data stem from a study of T cells generated in artificial thymic organoids. TCRalpha and TCRbeta libraries were amplified separately by semi-nested PCR with TRAC or TRBC reverse primers. One entry per CDR3 protein results from TCRdb running MiXCR on the 5' RACE reads. The table lists 7,500 to 9,000 distinct CDR3 sequences, around 25% of them singletons. In germline, CDR1 is MNHNY, CDR2 SVGAGI (reference sequence). The CDR3 is 13 residues long. Trimming removed 0 bases from V and 2 bases from J, with 5 bases in between. Artificial thymic organoids aggregated human hematopoietic stem and progenitor cells with human DLL1-expressing MS5 murine stromal cells. Residual T cells were removed by FACS sorting CD34+CD3- progenitor cells before seeding the organoids. Input was roughly 40,000 to 200,000 sorted cells per sample.

Input material: naive CD8+ T cells grown in artificial thymic organoids from cord blood stem and progenitor cells. Subset: CD3+TCRalphabeta+CD8SP T cells; for blood, CD45RO-CCR7+ naive CD8+ T cells. The V call is TRBV6-6, the J call TRBJ2-7; TRBD1 is a possible D gene (5 bases). The sequence came from a human donor who gave cord blood stem cells for thymic organoid culture, a cardiac surgery patient who gave postnatal thymus, or a blood donor (not recorded which). As DNA, the CDR3 is TGTGCCAGCAGTTACTCGACAGCCTACGAGCAGTACTTC. This sequence encodes CASSYSTAYEQYF.